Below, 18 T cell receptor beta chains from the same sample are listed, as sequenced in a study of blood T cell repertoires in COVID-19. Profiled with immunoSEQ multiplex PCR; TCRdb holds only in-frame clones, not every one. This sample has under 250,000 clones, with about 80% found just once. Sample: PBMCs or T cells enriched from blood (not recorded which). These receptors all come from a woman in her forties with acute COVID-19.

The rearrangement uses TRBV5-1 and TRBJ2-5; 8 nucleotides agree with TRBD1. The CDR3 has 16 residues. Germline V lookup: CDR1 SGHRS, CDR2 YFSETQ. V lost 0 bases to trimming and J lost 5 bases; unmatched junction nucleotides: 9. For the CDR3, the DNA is TGCGCCAGCAGCTTGGGAGGCAGGGGGCGGTTGGAGACCCAGTACTTC. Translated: CASSLGGRGRLETQYF.

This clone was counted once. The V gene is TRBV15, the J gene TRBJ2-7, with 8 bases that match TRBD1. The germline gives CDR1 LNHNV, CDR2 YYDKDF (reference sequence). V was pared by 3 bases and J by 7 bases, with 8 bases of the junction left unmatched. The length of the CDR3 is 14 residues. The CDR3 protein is CATSRDRALSEQYF. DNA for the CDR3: TGTGCCACCAGCAGGGACAGGGCGCTATCGGAGCAGTACTTC.

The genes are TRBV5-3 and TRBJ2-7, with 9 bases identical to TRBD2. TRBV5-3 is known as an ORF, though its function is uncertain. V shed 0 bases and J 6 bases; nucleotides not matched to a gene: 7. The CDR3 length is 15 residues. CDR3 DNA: TGTGCCAGAAGCTTGGAAGGATCTAGCGGGACCGAGCAGTACTTC. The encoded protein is CARSLEGSSGTEQYF.

CDR3 sequence: CSVQPDEEQFF. The CDR3 bases are TGCAGCGTACAGCCCGATGAGGAGCAGTTCTTC. The genes are TRBV29-1 and TRBJ2-1; D not certain. V dropped 6 bases and J dropped 10 bases, with 13 bases sitting between them. Germline V gene lookup returns CDR1 SQVTM and CDR2 ANQGSEA. The CDR3 runs 11 residues.

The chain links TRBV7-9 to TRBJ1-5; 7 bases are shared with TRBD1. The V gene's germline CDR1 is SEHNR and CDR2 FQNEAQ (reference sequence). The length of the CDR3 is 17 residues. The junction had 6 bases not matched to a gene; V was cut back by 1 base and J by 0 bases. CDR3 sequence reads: CASSLGDREDSNQPQHF. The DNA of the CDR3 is TGTGCCAGCAGCTTAGGAGACAGGGAAGATAGCAATCAGCCCCAGCATTTT. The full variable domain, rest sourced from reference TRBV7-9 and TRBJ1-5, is DTGVSQNPRHKITKRGQNVTFRCDPISEHNRLYWYRQTLGQGPEFLTYFQNEAQLEKSRLLSDRFSAERPKGSFSTLEIQRTEQGDSAMYLCASSLGDREDSNQPQHFGDGTRLSIL.

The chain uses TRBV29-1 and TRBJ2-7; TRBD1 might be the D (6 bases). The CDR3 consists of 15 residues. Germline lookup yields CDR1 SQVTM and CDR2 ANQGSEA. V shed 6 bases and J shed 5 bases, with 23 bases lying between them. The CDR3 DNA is TGCAGCGTGGCTTTGGACCCGGGCAGGGGAAACGAGCAGTACTTC. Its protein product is CSVALDPGRGNEQYF.

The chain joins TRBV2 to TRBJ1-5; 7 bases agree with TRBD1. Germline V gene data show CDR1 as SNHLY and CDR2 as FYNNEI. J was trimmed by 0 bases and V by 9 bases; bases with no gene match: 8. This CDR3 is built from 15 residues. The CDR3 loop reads CARIDRVNSNQPQHF. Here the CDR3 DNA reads TGTGCCAGAATAGACAGGGTCAATAGCAATCAGCCCCAGCATTTT.

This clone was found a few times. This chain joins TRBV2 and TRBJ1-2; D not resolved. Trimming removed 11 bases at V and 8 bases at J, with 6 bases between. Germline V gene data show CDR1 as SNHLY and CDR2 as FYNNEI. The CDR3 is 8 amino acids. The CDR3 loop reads CAGGGYTF. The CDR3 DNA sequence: TGTGCCGGCGGGGGCTACACCTTC.

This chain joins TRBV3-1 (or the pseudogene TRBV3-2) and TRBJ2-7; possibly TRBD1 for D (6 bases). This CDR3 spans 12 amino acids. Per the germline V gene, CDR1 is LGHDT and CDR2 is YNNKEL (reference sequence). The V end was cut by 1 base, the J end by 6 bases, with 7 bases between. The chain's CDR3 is CASSQGGPEQYF. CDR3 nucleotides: TGTGCCAGCAGCCAAGGGGGGCCCGAGCAGTACTTC.

The DNA for the CDR3 is TGTGCCAGCAGCCAAGGGCGCAGGGGGCTTAGCGAGCAGTACTTC. Amino acid sequence: CASSQGRRGLSEQYF. V is TRBV3-1 (or the pseudogene TRBV3-2) and J is TRBJ2-7; 8 bases are shared with TRBD1. Germline CDR1 and CDR2: LGHDT and YNNKEL (reference sequence). The CDR3 contains 15 residues. V lost 1 base, J lost 6 bases, and 8 bases stayed unmatched.

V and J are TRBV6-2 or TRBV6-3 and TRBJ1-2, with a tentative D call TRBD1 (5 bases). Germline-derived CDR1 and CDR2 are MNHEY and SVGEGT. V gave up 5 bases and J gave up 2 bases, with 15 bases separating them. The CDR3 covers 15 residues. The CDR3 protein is CASSRTAGMNYGYTF. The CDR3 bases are TGTGCCAGCAGTCGGACCGCAGGGATGAACTATGGCTACACCTTC.

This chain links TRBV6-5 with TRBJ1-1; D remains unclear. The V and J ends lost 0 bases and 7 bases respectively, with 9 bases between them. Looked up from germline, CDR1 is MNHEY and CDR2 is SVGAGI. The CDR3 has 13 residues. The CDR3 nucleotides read TGTGCCAGCAGTTACTCGAGGTCGGGTGAAGCTTTCTTT. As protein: CASSYSRSGEAFF.

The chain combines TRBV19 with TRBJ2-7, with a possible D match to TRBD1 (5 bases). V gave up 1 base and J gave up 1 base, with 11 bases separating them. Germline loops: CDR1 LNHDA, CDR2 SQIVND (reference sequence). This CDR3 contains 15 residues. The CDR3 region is CASSIAPGKSYEQYF. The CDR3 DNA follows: TGTGCCAGTAGTATAGCCCCAGGGAAGTCCTACGAGCAGTACTTC.

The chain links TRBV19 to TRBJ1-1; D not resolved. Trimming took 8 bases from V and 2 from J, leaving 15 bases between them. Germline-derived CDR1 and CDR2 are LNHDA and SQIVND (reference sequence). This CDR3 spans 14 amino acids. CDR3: CASLNPGPNTEAFF. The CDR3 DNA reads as TGTGCCAGTTTAAATCCAGGCCCTAACACTGAAGCTTTCTTT.

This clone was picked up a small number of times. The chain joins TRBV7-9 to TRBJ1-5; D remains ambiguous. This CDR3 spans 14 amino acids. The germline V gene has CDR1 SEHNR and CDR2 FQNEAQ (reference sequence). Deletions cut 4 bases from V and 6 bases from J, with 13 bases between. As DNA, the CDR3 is TGTGCCAGCAGCTCCAACCTGGAGGCTCAGCCCCAGCATTTT. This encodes CASSSNLEAQPQHF.

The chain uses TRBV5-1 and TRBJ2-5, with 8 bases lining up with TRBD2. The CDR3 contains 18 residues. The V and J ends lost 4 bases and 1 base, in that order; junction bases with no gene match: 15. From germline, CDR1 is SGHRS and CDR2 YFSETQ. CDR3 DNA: TGCGCCAGCAGCGTAGTTATCCCCAGCGGGAGATCCCAAGAGACCCAGTACTTC. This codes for CASSVVIPSGRSQETQYF.

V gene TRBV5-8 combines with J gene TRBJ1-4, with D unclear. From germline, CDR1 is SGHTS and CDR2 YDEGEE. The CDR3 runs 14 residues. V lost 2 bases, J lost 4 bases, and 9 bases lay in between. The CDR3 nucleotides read TGTGCCAGCAGCTTATCGGGAAATAATGAAAAACTGTTTTTT. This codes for CASSLSGNNEKLFF.

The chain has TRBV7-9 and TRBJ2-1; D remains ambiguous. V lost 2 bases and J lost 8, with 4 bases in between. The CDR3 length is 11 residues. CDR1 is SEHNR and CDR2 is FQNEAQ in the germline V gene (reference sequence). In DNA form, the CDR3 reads TGTGCCAGCAGCTTACTCGATGAGCAGTTCTTC. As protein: CASSLLDEQFF.